Following are 23 T cell receptor beta chains from one sample sequenced in a study of cytomegalovirus exposure and HLA in healthy donors (dated by TCRdb to 2017 to 2019). Libraries came from the immunoSEQ multiplex PCR assay. The multiplex PCR relied on a mix of 60 forward primers for TCR Vbeta segments and 13 reverse primers for TCR Jbeta segments. Not all clones reach the TCRdb copy of this immuneACCESS table, which keeps in-frame sequences only. Checked studies attribute under half of the gap to unresolved V genes and leave the rest unexplained. In this sample the table shows tens of thousands of clones, over 75% of which occur a single time. Together, the top ten hold approximately 11% of the sample. The sequenced material came from PBMCs. The receptor set was obtained from a female donor in good health and CMV-seronegative.

The V gene is TRBV11-1, the J gene TRBJ1-2, with TRBD1 matching over 7 bases. The germline CDR1 and CDR2 sequences are SGHAT and FQDESV (reference sequence). The CDR3 has 13 residues. V was pared by 4 bases and J by 4 bases, with 3 bases of the junction left unmatched. In DNA, the CDR3 is TGTGCCAGCAGCTCGACAGGGACCTATGGCTACACCTTC. This codes for CASSSTGTYGYTF.

CDR3 sequence reads: CASSLMAGTGGETQYF. For the CDR3, the DNA is TGTGCCAGCAGCTTAATGGCCGGGACAGGGGGGGAGACCCAGTACTTC. The rearrangement joins TRBV7-3 to TRBJ2-5; 11 nucleotides align to TRBD1. The CDR3 totals 16 residues. The germline V gene has CDR1 SGHTA and CDR2 FQGTGA. V lost 1 base and J lost 5; bases outside the gene matches: 6.

The CDR3 sequence is CASSPGTVYGYTF. DNA for the CDR3: TGTGCCAGCAGTCCAGGGACAGTCTATGGCTACACCTTC. V usage is TRBV28 and J usage is TRBJ1-2; 7 nucleotides agree with TRBD1. Germline trimming cut 5 bases from V and 4 bases from J; bases unmatched to any gene: 4. The CDR3 covers 13 residues. Germline V CDR1 and CDR2: MDHEN, SYDVKM.

The rearrangement uses TRBV7-6 and TRBJ2-5, with unresolved D. Trimming removed 1 base from V and 5 bases from J, with 8 bases in between. Per the germline V gene, CDR1 is SGHVS and CDR2 is FNYEAQ. This CDR3 is built from 13 residues. The CDR3 here is CASSLVPSETQYF. In DNA, the CDR3 is TGTGCCAGCAGCTTAGTTCCTTCGGAGACCCAGTACTTC.

This chain joins TRBV27 and TRBJ2-1; 9 positions agree with TRBD2. The J segment lost 4 bases and the V segment lost 8 bases, leaving 12 bases of the junction unmatched. This CDR3 has 16 amino acids. From germline, CDR1 is MNHEY and CDR2 SMNVEV (reference sequence). This CDR3 reads CASVPEPSGIYNEQFF. DNA for the CDR3: TGTGCCAGCGTACCCGAACCTAGCGGGATTTACAATGAGCAGTTCTTC.

The genes are TRBV6-6 and TRBJ2-7, with 9 positions matching TRBD2. V dropped 2 bases and J dropped 2; count of bases not matched to a gene: 7. Germline CDR1 reads MNHNY; CDR2 reads SVGAGI (reference sequence). The CDR3 loop spans 16 amino acids. CDR3 protein: CASSYEGAGGPYEQYF. For the CDR3, the DNA is TGTGCCAGCAGTTACGAGGGCGCGGGAGGGCCCTACGAGCAGTACTTC.

This clone was recorded once. The CDR3 DNA follows: TGTGCCAGCGACAGAGTGAACACTGAAGCTTTCTTT. It encodes CASDRVNTEAFF. V is TRBV2 and J is TRBJ1-1, with a weak D call TRBD1 (5 bases). The germline V gene has CDR1 SNHLY and CDR2 FYNNEI. The CDR3 sequence is 12 residues long. V was cut by 8 bases and J by 0 bases, with 7 bases left in between.

This chain connects TRBV5-6 to TRBJ2-2, with 14 bases matching TRBD2. V lost 4 bases, J lost 7 bases, and 9 bases stayed unmatched. Germline assignment: CDR1 SGHDT and CDR2 YYEEEE. This CDR3 is built from 17 residues. The CDR3: CASSILTSGRAGGELFF. Here the CDR3 DNA reads TGTGCCAGCAGCATACTGACTAGCGGGAGGGCCGGCGGGGAGCTGTTTTTT.

The V and J genes are TRBV27 and TRBJ2-1; 8 nucleotides align to TRBD2. V lost 6 bases, J lost 4 bases, and 11 bases stayed unmatched. The length of the CDR3 is 16 residues. From germline, CDR1 is MNHEY and CDR2 SMNVEV (reference sequence). The CDR3 DNA is TGTGCCAGCAGCCCTCAAGTAGGCGGGGGGTACAATGAGCAGTTCTTC. It yields the protein CASSPQVGGGYNEQFF.

The chain has TRBV29-1 and TRBJ1-1; a possible D gene is TRBD1 (5 bases). This CDR3 is built from 13 residues. V shed 6 bases and J shed 2 bases, with 13 bases lying between them. Germline CDR1 reads SQVTM; CDR2 reads ANQGSEA. This chain's CDR3 is CSVARGANTEAFF. DNA for the CDR3: TGCAGCGTAGCTCGCGGGGCTAACACTGAAGCTTTCTTT.

This chain links TRBV7-3 with TRBJ2-3; D perhaps matches TRBD1 (5 bases). Between the trimmed V and J ends, which lost 4 bases and 1 base, there was a span of 9 bases. Per germline, CDR1 SGHTA and CDR2 FQGTGA. This CDR3 has 14 residues. The CDR3 region is CASSSLGGTDTQYF. CDR3 bases: TGTGCCAGCAGCTCCCTAGGGGGCACAGATACGCAGTATTTT.

J is TRBJ2-7 and V is TRBV28, with 7 bases that match TRBD1. Germline CDR1 reads MDHEN; CDR2 reads SYDVKM. This CDR3 contains 15 residues. V was clipped by 6 bases and J by 3 bases; unmatched bases: 11. DNA for the CDR3: TGTGCCAGCAGGGTCCCACAGGGGACCTACTACGAGCAGTACTTC. Amino acids: CASRVPQGTYYEQYF.

This chain connects TRBV19 to TRBJ2-7; 8 bases are shared with TRBD2. V lost 1 base to trimming and J lost 4 bases; unmatched junction nucleotides: 0. The germline gives CDR1 LNHDA, CDR2 SQIVND (reference sequence). The CDR3 contains 13 residues. DNA for the CDR3: TGTGCCAGTAGTATAGCGGGGGGGTACGAGCAGTACTTC. Translating it yields CASSIAGGYEQYF.

The V and J genes are TRBV7-3 and TRBJ2-1, with D unclear. The V and J ends lost 4 bases and 2 bases respectively, with 15 bases between them. Germline V gene sequence: CDR1 SGHTA, CDR2 FQGTGA. The CDR3 is 16 residues long. CDR3 residues: CASSSVSRVPYNEQFF. The CDR3 DNA reads TGTGCCAGCAGCTCCGTTAGCCGGGTACCCTACAATGAGCAGTTCTTC.

The chain couples TRBV18 to TRBJ2-3; tentatively, D is TRBD2 (6 bases). The germline V gene encodes CDR1 KGHSH and CDR2 LQKENI. This CDR3 spans 15 amino acids. Between the trimmed V and J ends, which lost 2 bases and 3 bases, there was a span of 12 bases. CDR3 bases: TGTGCCAGCTCACCAAGGTCAGGGACTACAGATACGCAGTATTTT. Encoded protein: CASSPRSGTTDTQYF.

This chain joins TRBV11-1 and TRBJ2-7, with a possible D match to TRBD1 (6 bases). This CDR3 has 14 residues. Trimming removed 2 bases from V and 2 bases from J, with 10 bases in between. Per the germline V gene, CDR1 is SGHAT and CDR2 is FQDESV (reference sequence). This chain's CDR3 is CASSLQQGAYEQYF. Here the CDR3 DNA reads TGTGCCAGCAGCTTACAACAGGGAGCCTACGAGCAGTACTTC.

The chain links TRBV4-1 to TRBJ1-5, with TRBD1 as a possible D gene (6 bases). Trimming took 4 bases from V and 7 from J, leaving 20 bases between them. The CDR3 loop spans 16 amino acids. CDR1 and CDR2 (germline): MGHRA, YSYEKL. The CDR3 nucleotides are TGCGCCAGCAGCCTTAGTGCCTACCAGGGGCTCCAGCCCCAGCATTTT. Translating it yields CASSLSAYQGLQPQHF.

This chain links TRBV5-6 with TRBJ2-5, with a tentative D call TRBD1 (5 bases). Per the germline V gene, CDR1 is SGHDT and CDR2 is YYEEEE. The CDR3 covers 16 residues. V was pared by 0 bases and J by 1 base, with 13 bases between. The CDR3 DNA sequence: TGTGCCAGCAGCTTGGCCCAGGACAACTTCCAAGAGACCCAGTACTTC. Its protein product is CASSLAQDNFQETQYF. The full variable domain, with the rest looked up from reference TRBV5-6 and TRBJ2-5, is DAGVTQSPTHLIKTRGQQVTLRCSPKSGHDTVSWYQQALGQGPQFIFQYYEEEERQRGNFPDRFSGHQFPNYSSELNVNALLLGDSALYLCASSLAQDNFQETQYFGPGTRLLVL.

The CDR3 is CASSGARPNYGYTF. For the CDR3, the DNA is TGTGCCAGCAGCGGAGCCCGTCCTAACTATGGCTACACCTTC. The chain has TRBV7-9 and TRBJ1-2; D uncertain. From germline, CDR1 is SEHNR and CDR2 FQNEAQ (reference sequence). This CDR3 has 14 amino acids. V lost 5 bases and J 0 bases, leaving 10 bases between the germline ends.

V is TRBV10-2 and J is TRBJ2-2; D may be TRBD1 (5 bases). V lost 5 bases and J lost 1, with 14 bases in between. Germline V lookup: CDR1 WSHSY, CDR2 SAAADI. The CDR3 contains 16 residues. CDR3 sequence: CASSPTDTVNTGELFF. DNA for the CDR3: TGCGCCAGCAGTCCTACGGACACCGTGAACACCGGGGAGCTGTTTTTT.

V and J are TRBV18 and TRBJ1-5, with D hard to call. Germline V CDR1 and CDR2: KGHSH, LQKENI. Deletions cut 1 base from V and 5 bases from J, with 6 bases between. The CDR3 is 13 residues long. The CDR3 DNA follows: TGTGCCAGCTCACCACATTCTGATCAGCCCCAGCATTTT. Protein: CASSPHSDQPQHF.

This chain links TRBV19 with TRBJ2-5; 7 bases fit TRBD1. The germline V gene has CDR1 LNHDA and CDR2 SQIVND (reference sequence). Trimming cost V 6 bases and J 0 bases; bases outside gene matches: 4. The CDR3 covers 14 residues. The CDR3 sequence is CASRKGQNQETQYF. The CDR3 nucleotides read TGTGCCAGTAGAAAGGGACAGAACCAAGAGACCCAGTACTTC. The full variable domain, completed using reference TRBV19 and TRBJ2-5, is DGGITQSPKYLFRKEGQNVTLSCEQNLNHDAMYWYRQDPGQGLRLIYYSQIVNDFQKGDIAEGYSVSREKKESFPLTVTSAQKNPTAFYLCASRKGQNQETQYFGPGTRLLVL.

The rearrangement uses TRBV30 and TRBJ2-5, with D perhaps matching TRBD1 (6 bases). The CDR3 runs to 16 residues. Trimming took 2 bases from V and 5 from J, leaving 21 bases between them. Germline CDR1 reads GTSNPN; CDR2 reads SVGIG (reference sequence). CDR3 sequence: CAWSSIPGHARETQYF. In nucleotides, the CDR3 is TGTGCCTGGAGTTCAATACCGGGACACGCCAGGGAGACCCAGTACTTC.